This entry lists 9 T cell receptor beta chains sequenced from one sample in a study of blood T cell repertoires in COVID-19. The data were produced by immunoSEQ multiplex PCR, yet TCRdb's version contains in-frame clones alone and is incomplete. The top ten hold about 3.8% of the sample, which has about 150,000 clones, around 74% seen once. Material for sequencing was peripheral blood. The receptors come from a woman at least 80 years old with acute or convalescent COVID-19.

This clone appeared many times. The chain carries TRBV6-5 and TRBJ1-1, with no clear D. This CDR3 contains 12 residues. Germline-derived CDR1 and CDR2 are MNHEY and SVGAGI. The ends were cut back, 10 bases at V and 11 bases at J, with 20 bases in the middle. The CDR3 sequence: CATKREVGRAFF. CDR3 in DNA: TGTGCCACCAAAAGGGAGGTCGGGAGGGCTTTCTTT.

The chain recombines TRBV5-8 with TRBJ1-1; a possible D gene is TRBD1 (5 bases). The CDR3 length is 17 residues. Germline loops: CDR1 SGHTS, CDR2 YDEGEE. The V gene lost 3 bases and the J gene lost 2 bases, with 20 bases spanning the gap. DNA of the CDR3: TGTGCCAGCAGCTCGGGGGGTTTCTTTTGGGCCAACACTGAAGCTTTCTTT. Translation: CASSSGGFFWANTEAFF. The full variable domain, completed using reference TRBV5-8 and TRBJ1-1, is EAGVTQSPTHLIKTRGQQATLRCSPISGHTSVYWYQQALGLGLQFLLWYDEGEERNRGNFPPRFSGRQFPNYSSELNVNALELEDSALYLCASSSGGFFWANTEAFFGQGTRLTVV.

The count of this clone is one. In DNA, the CDR3 is TGTGCCTGGACCTCTGGGGGGTTGGATGAGCAGTTCTTC. Its translation is CAWTSGGLDEQFF. The rearrangement joins TRBV30 to TRBJ2-1; a weak D match, TRBD2 (6 bases). Germline CDR1 GTSNPN, CDR2 SVGIG (reference sequence). Between the trimmed V and J ends, which lost 4 bases and 8 bases, there was a span of 15 bases. The CDR3 runs to 13 residues.

For the CDR3, the DNA is TGTGCCAGCAGCTTGGGCGGGTCAGGGGGCTCCAATCAGCCCCAGCATTTT. Translation gives CASSLGGSGGSNQPQHF. J is TRBJ1-5 and V is TRBV5-5; TRBD1 agrees at 8 bases. The CDR3 loop spans 17 amino acids. Per the germline V gene, CDR1 is SGHKS and CDR2 is YYEKEE (reference sequence). V gave up 0 bases and J gave up 3 bases; unmatched junction bases: 8.

This rearrangement joins TRBV7-2 to TRBJ2-1; TRBD2 might be the D (7 bases). Germline assignment: CDR1 SGHTA and CDR2 FQGNSA. The CDR3 sequence is 16 residues long. Trimming pared 0 bases from V and 5 bases from J, leaving 14 bases between. The CDR3 region has the DNA TGTGCCAGCAGCTTAGCGAGGAGGGGGGGAGACAATGAGCAGTTCTTC. It is translated as CASSLARRGGDNEQFF. The whole variable domain, filled in from reference TRBV7-2 and TRBJ2-1, reads GAGVSQSPSNKVTEKGKDVELRCDPISGHTALYWYRQSLGQGLEFLIYFQGNSAPDKSGLPSDRFSAERTGGSVSTLTIQRTQQEDSAVYLCASSLARRGGDNEQFFGPGTRLTVL.

Only a few counts were recorded for this clone. The chain has TRBV18 and TRBJ1-6; D call uncertain. The V gene's germline CDR1 is KGHSH and CDR2 LQKENI. Trimming left V 6 bases short and J 7 bases short, with 16 bases between. The CDR3 runs to 15 residues. The CDR3 loop reads CASSTKRSENSPLHF. In DNA form, the CDR3 reads TGTGCCAGCTCCACAAAGCGGTCGGAGAATTCACCCCTCCACTTT.

The V and J genes are TRBV18 and TRBJ1-5; D ambiguous. This CDR3 spans 13 amino acids. V lost 5 bases to trimming and J lost 4 bases, with 9 bases between them. Germline values: CDR1 KGHSH, CDR2 LQKENI. CDR3: CASSYGPNQPQHF. The CDR3 DNA reads TGTGCCAGCTCATACGGTCCGAATCAGCCCCAGCATTTT.

The rearrangement links TRBV21-1 to TRBJ2-7; the tabulated D call, TRBD1, remains unverified against the DNA. TRBV21-1 counts as a pseudogene. The CDR3 length is 15 residues. CDR3: CASSKAAGRGGEQYF. As DNA, the CDR3 is TGTGCCAGCAGCAAAGCGGCGGGCAGGGGCGGCGAGCAGTACTTC.

The CDR3 DNA reads TGTGCCAGCAGCTCAGCCGGGACAGGCCCCTATAATTCACCCCTCCACTTT. This gives the protein CASSSAGTGPYNSPLHF. This chain uses TRBV11-2 with TRBJ1-6; 8 bases are a match to TRBD1. This CDR3 is 17 amino acids long. After removal of 4 bases from V and 2 bases from J, the junction contained 7 bases not matched to a gene. Germline CDR1 SGHAT, CDR2 FQNNGV.